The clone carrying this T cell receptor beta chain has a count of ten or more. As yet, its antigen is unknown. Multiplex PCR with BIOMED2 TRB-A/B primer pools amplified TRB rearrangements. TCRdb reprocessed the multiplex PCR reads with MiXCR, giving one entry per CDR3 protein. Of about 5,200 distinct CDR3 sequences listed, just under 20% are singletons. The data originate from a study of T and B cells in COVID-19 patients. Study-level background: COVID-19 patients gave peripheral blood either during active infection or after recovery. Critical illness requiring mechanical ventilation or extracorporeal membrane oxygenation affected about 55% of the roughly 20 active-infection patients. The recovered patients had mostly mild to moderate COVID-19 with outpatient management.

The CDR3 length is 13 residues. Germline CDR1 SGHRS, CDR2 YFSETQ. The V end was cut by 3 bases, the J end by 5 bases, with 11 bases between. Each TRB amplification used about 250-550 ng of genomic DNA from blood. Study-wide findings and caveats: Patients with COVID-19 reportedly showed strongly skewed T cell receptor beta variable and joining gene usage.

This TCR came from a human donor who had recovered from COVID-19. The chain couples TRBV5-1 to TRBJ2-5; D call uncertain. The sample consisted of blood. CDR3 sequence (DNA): TGCGCCAGCAGCTCCTCCCCCGGGGAGACCCAGTACTTC. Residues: CASSSSPGETQYF.